These 21 T cell receptor beta chains were sequenced from one sample in a study of OX40 agonist ivuxolimab in advanced cancers. Method: immunoSEQ multiplex PCR; TCRdb's copy keeps in-frame clones and lacks some. The table shows tens of thousands of clones, with more than 80% occurring only once. The starting material was CD4+ or CD8+ T cells sorted from blood, obtained in a trial of the OX40 agonist ivuxolimab. The receptors here all came from an adult with an advanced solid tumor such as melanoma, head and neck, liver or kidney cancer.

The chain combines TRBV2 with TRBJ1-1; no firm D call. This CDR3 is 12 amino acids long. The ends were cut back, 2 bases at V and 6 bases at J, with 7 bases in the middle. Looked up from germline, CDR1 is SNHLY and CDR2 is FYNNEI. The CDR3 bases are TGTGCCAGCAGTGAAATTTGGGCTGAAGCTTTCTTT. This sequence encodes CASSEIWAEAFF. Together with reference TRBV2 and TRBJ1-1, the CDR3 gives the full variable domain: EPEVTQTPSHQVTQMGQEVILRCVPISNHLYFYWYRQILGQKVEFLVSFYNNEISEKSEIFDDQFSVERPDGSNFTLKIRSTKLEDSAMYFCASSEIWAEAFFGQGTRLTVV.

The gene calls are TRBV6-5 and TRBJ1-5, with no clear D. CDR3 length: 14 amino acids. Germline lookup yields CDR1 MNHEY and CDR2 SVGAGI. V shed 3 bases and J shed 1 base, with 7 bases lying between them. CDR3: CASSYNPSNQPQHF. Written as DNA, the CDR3 is TGTGCCAGCAGTTATAATCCGAGCAATCAGCCCCAGCATTTT.

The chain links TRBV28 to TRBJ1-1, with TRBD1 matching 7 bases. Germline assignment: CDR1 MDHEN and CDR2 SYDVKM. V lost 7 bases, J lost 2 bases, and 10 bases stayed unmatched. This CDR3 has 15 amino acids. The DNA for the CDR3 is TGTGCCAGCACCCTCAGGGCAGGGGGTAACACTGAAGCTTTCTTT. This codes for CASTLRAGGNTEAFF.

V and J are TRBV5-1 and TRBJ1-1, with D possibly being TRBD1 (6 bases). CDR3 size: 15 residues. The ends were cut back, 1 base at V and 5 bases at J, with 15 bases in the middle. From germline, CDR1 is SGHRS and CDR2 YFSETQ. The CDR3 region is CASSLTGLLGTEAFF. In nucleotides, the CDR3 is TGCGCCAGCAGCTTGACAGGGCTCTTGGGGACTGAAGCTTTCTTT.

As concerns this clone: One end of the junction fails to match germline, which may point to a read error. The chain recombines TRBV7-7 with TRBJ2-3, with 11 nucleotides matching TRBD2. Germline V gene lookup returns CDR1 SSHAT and CDR2 FNYEAQ (reference sequence). This CDR3 has 17 amino acids. The CDR3 DNA reads TGTGCTAGCAGCTTGTTCCCGACTAGCGGGAAGACAGATACGCAGTATTTT. This sequence encodes CASSLFPTSGKTDTQYF.

J is TRBJ2-1 and V is TRBV9; 8 bases match TRBD1. The V and J ends lost 4 bases and 3 bases, in that order; junction bases with no gene match: 6. This CDR3 contains 15 residues. From germline, CDR1 is SGDLS and CDR2 YYNGEE. CDR3 protein: CASSPWGTGYNEQFF. The CDR3 nucleotides are TGTGCCAGCAGCCCCTGGGGGACAGGCTACAATGAGCAGTTCTTC.

CDR3 sequence: CASSSAGRTNTEAFF. In nucleotides, the CDR3 is TGTGCCAGCAGTTCCGCGGGACGGACGAACACTGAAGCTTTCTTT. The chain uses TRBV28 and TRBJ1-1; a possible D gene is TRBD1 (5 bases). Trimming cost V 4 bases and J 1 base, with 13 bases left between them. Germline-derived CDR1 and CDR2 are MDHEN and SYDVKM. The CDR3 contains 15 residues.

The genes are TRBV27 and TRBJ2-3; a possible D gene is TRBD1 (6 bases). CDR3 length equals 15 residues. Germline V gene sequence: CDR1 MNHEY, CDR2 SMNVEV (reference sequence). Trimming took 5 bases from V and 2 from J, leaving 14 bases between them. Here the CDR3 DNA reads TGTGCCAGCAGTGCATACAAGGGGGTCACAGATACGCAGTATTTT. Encoded protein: CASSAYKGVTDTQYF.

The chain recombines TRBV2 with TRBJ1-2; possibly TRBD1 for D (6 bases). Per the germline V gene, CDR1 is SNHLY and CDR2 is FYNNEI. Trimming cost V 7 bases and J 7 bases, with 19 bases left between them. The CDR3 contains 14 residues. CDR3: CASIQGTGLGGYTF. Written as DNA, the CDR3 is TGTGCCAGCATCCAGGGGACGGGATTGGGTGGCTACACCTTC.

The V call is TRBV30, the J call TRBJ1-5; D not resolved. V was cut by 0 bases and J by 2 bases, with 14 bases left in between. The CDR3 consists of 16 residues. Germline V gives CDR1 GTSNPN, CDR2 SVGIG (reference sequence). In nucleotides, the CDR3 is TGTGCCTGGAGTGTCGGAAGACCCTGGGGCAATCAGCCCCAGCATTTT. The encoded protein is CAWSVGRPWGNQPQHF.

The genes are TRBV7-6 and TRBJ2-7; D perhaps matches TRBD1 (6 bases). Germline V gene sequence: CDR1 SGHVS, CDR2 FNYEAQ. This CDR3 has 15 residues. V lost 1 base, J lost 1 base, and 11 bases lay in between. The CDR3 sequence is CASSLEADRSYEQYF. The CDR3 DNA reads TGTGCCAGCAGCTTAGAGGCAGACAGGTCCTACGAGCAGTACTTC.

The chain joins TRBV28 to TRBJ1-1; TRBD1 matches at 8 bases. The length of the CDR3 is 14 residues. With V trimmed by 5 bases and J by 1 base, 3 bases remained unmatched. Per the germline V gene, CDR1 is MDHEN and CDR2 is SYDVKM. CDR3 nucleotides: TGTGCCAGCAGTCTGGGACAGGCGAACACTGAAGCTTTCTTT. Residues: CASSLGQANTEAFF.

V usage is TRBV14 and J usage is TRBJ1-2; no clear D. Germline V gives CDR1 SGHDN, CDR2 FVKESK. The CDR3 contains 13 residues. V was clipped by 1 base and J by 2 bases, with 5 bases between them. In nucleotides, the CDR3 is TGTGCCAGCAGCCAAGCGGAGAACTATGGCTACACCTTC. This encodes CASSQAENYGYTF.

The J gene is TRBJ1-5, the V gene TRBV10-2, with 7 bases lining up with TRBD1. V shed 0 bases, J shed 3 bases, and the junction held 5 bases outside the gene matches. The CDR3 totals 16 residues. CDR1 and CDR2 (germline): WSHSY, SAAADI. The CDR3 loop reads CASSESTGLNNQPQHF. CDR3 DNA sequence: TGCGCCAGCAGTGAGTCGACAGGGCTGAACAATCAGCCCCAGCATTTT.

The CDR3 loop reads CASSPPRGASIGGYTF. In DNA, the CDR3 is TGTGCCAGCAGCCCGCCCAGGGGGGCCTCTATTGGAGGCTACACCTTC. This chain uses TRBV7-8 with TRBJ1-2, with TRBD1 matching over 7 bases. Germline CDR1 SGHVS, CDR2 FQNEAQ. Trimming took 5 bases from V and 8 from J; bases not matched to a gene: 17. CDR3 length: 16 residues. Together with reference TRBV7-8 and TRBJ1-2, the CDR3 gives the full variable domain: GAGVSQSPRYKVAKRGQDVALRCDPISGHVSLFWYQQALGQGPEFLTYFQNEAQLDKSGLPSDRFFAERPEGSVSTLKIQRTQQEDSAVYLCASSPPRGASIGGYTFGSGTRLTVV.

CDR3 loop: CASSSGRLVTYEQYF. The CDR3 coding sequence is TGTGCCAGCAGCTCCGGACGGCTCGTCACCTACGAGCAGTACTTC. The rearrangement links TRBV7-9 to TRBJ2-7; D is undetermined. Looked up from germline, CDR1 is SEHNR and CDR2 is FQNEAQ (reference sequence). Between the trimmed V and J ends, which lost 4 bases and 2 bases, there was a span of 15 bases. The CDR3 contains 15 residues.

The chain couples TRBV9 to TRBJ1-5; D might be TRBD1 (6 bases). The CDR3 runs 14 residues. Deletions cut 0 bases from V and 5 bases from J, with 9 bases between. CDR1 is SGDLS and CDR2 is YYNGEE in the germline V gene. The CDR3 DNA reads TGTGCCAGCAGCGTAGAGGAGGGGGATCAGCCCCAGCATTTT. This codes for CASSVEEGDQPQHF.

In this sample, this clone turned up once. This sequence joins TRBV2 and TRBJ1-1, with D hard to call. This CDR3 comprises 13 residues. Trimming removed 5 bases from V and 3 bases from J, with 10 bases in between. Germline values: CDR1 SNHLY, CDR2 FYNNEI. This CDR3 is CASSFNGHTEAFF. The CDR3 nucleotides read TGTGCCAGCAGTTTTAATGGTCACACTGAAGCTTTCTTT.

This CDR3 reads CSVALNTEAFF. CDR3 bases: TGCAGCGTTGCCCTAAACACTGAAGCTTTCTTT. The chain carries TRBV29-1 and TRBJ1-1; D is unclear. The germline V gene has CDR1 SQVTM and CDR2 ANQGSEA. The CDR3 is 11 residues long. Trimming removed 4 bases from V and 2 bases from J, with 5 bases in between.

The gene calls are TRBV27 and TRBJ1-2; D gene ambiguous. Germline V lookup: CDR1 MNHEY, CDR2 SMNVEV (reference sequence). The ends were cut back, 0 bases at V and 7 bases at J, with 9 bases in the middle. The CDR3 length is 13 residues. The CDR3 sequence is CASSLSPGLGYTF. The DNA for the CDR3 is TGTGCCAGCAGTTTATCCCCGGGTCTTGGCTACACCTTC.

The rearrangement uses TRBV29-1 and TRBJ2-7; the D gene is possibly TRBD1 (6 bases). This CDR3 has 13 residues. V lost 4 bases and J lost 2, with 12 bases in between. Germline CDR1 reads SQVTM; CDR2 reads ANQGSEA. The CDR3 loop is CSVVPRDTYEQYF. CDR3 sequence (DNA): TGCAGCGTTGTACCAAGGGACACCTACGAGCAGTACTTC.